This TCR beta chain was documented in a study of cytomegalovirus exposure and HLA in healthy donors. In the case of this clone: The antigen is undetermined.

Profiling relied on immunoSEQ multiplex PCR, and the TCRdb table lists in-frame clones only, not all of them. The sample comprises some 140,000 clones, 86% of which are singletons, and 2.1% rests with the top ten. In germline, CDR1 is SGHRS, CDR2 YFSETQ. Trimming left V 4 bases short and J 0 bases short, with 12 bases between. The length of the CDR3 is 15 residues. Study-wide results and caveats: CMV antigen specificity of three CMV-associated chains was confirmed in vitro. Reports credit the classifier with highly specific, highly sensitive diagnosis of cytomegalovirus status. A subsequent analysis found that TCR clusters from the first cohort also tended to co-occur in the 120 or so validation repertoires, with 90% to 95% of cluster scores above 0.

The rearrangement uses TRBV5-1 and TRBJ2-3, with a possible D match to TRBD2 (5 bases). This TCR was sampled from a human donor in good health. Sequencing was done on a sample of PBMCs. CDR3 sequence: CASSGLGSSTDTQYF. CDR3 DNA: TGCGCCAGCAGCGGACTGGGTTCTAGCACAGATACGCAGTATTTT.